The next 9 T cell receptor beta chains were all read from a single sample in a study of OX40 agonist ivuxolimab in advanced cancers. The assay was immunoSEQ multiplex PCR, and TCRdb's table has in-frame clones only and misses some. Found here are 55,000 to 70,000 clones, roughly 81% of them singletons; the top ten hold less than 5.5%. The sample was CD4+ or CD8+ T cells sorted from blood, taken in a trial of the OX40 agonist ivuxolimab. The receptors come from an adult with an advanced solid tumor such as melanoma, head and neck, liver or kidney cancer.

This clone has more than one count but fewer than ten. The genes are TRBV6-5 and TRBJ1-1; no firm D call. The V end lost 6 bases, the J end lost 3 bases, and 5 bases lay between the germline ends. CDR3 size: 11 residues. Germline lookup yields CDR1 MNHEY and CDR2 SVGAGI. The CDR3 DNA follows: TGTGCCAGCAGGAGGGACACTGAAGCTTTCTTT. Protein: CASRRDTEAFF.

The chain uses TRBV27 and TRBJ1-5; D gene unclear. This CDR3 is built from 14 residues. The V and J ends lost 8 bases and 4 bases respectively, with 15 bases between them. Looked up from germline, CDR1 is MNHEY and CDR2 is SMNVEV (reference sequence). This CDR3 is CASSTRPQNQPQHF. In DNA form, the CDR3 reads TGTGCCAGCTCAACTCGGCCTCAAAATCAGCCCCAGCATTTT.

The CDR3 loop is CASSPGNDNNEQFF. DNA of the CDR3: TGTGCCAGCTCACCGGGAAACGATAACAATGAGCAGTTCTTC. This chain links TRBV18 with TRBJ2-1; no firm D call. The CDR3 length is 14 residues. Trimming took off 3 bases at V and 5 bases at J, with 11 bases between the two ends. Germline CDR1 and CDR2: KGHSH and LQKENI.

This chain connects TRBV6-6 to TRBJ1-3, with D possibly TRBD1 on 5 matching bases. Germline CDR1 reads MNHNY; CDR2 reads SVGAGI (reference sequence). The CDR3 covers 12 residues. V was shortened by 8 bases and J by 2 bases, with 7 bases between the two germline ends. The CDR3 is CASGGTGNTIYF. The CDR3 DNA reads as TGTGCCAGCGGGGGGACTGGAAACACCATATATTTT.

The chain is built from TRBV7-9 and TRBJ1-1; no firm D call. Germline V CDR1 and CDR2: SEHNR, FQNEAQ (reference sequence). The CDR3 is made up of 16 amino acids. The V end lost 5 bases, the J end lost 2 bases, and 18 bases lay between the germline ends. The CDR3 DNA sequence: TGTGCCAGCAGCCTCACGCGATCAGGAATAAACACTGAAGCTTTCTTT. Its translation: CASSLTRSGINTEAFF.

The gene calls are TRBV11-2 and TRBJ1-4, with D possibly TRBD1 on 5 matching bases. Germline V gene lookup returns CDR1 SGHAT and CDR2 FQNNGV. Deletions cut 6 bases from V and 8 bases from J, with 25 bases between. The CDR3 is 17 residues long. DNA for the CDR3: TGTGCCAGCAGTTCTTTCCCGCAGGGACGTCGGGGAGAAAAACTGTTTTTT. Residues: CASSSFPQGRRGEKLFF.

The chain is built from TRBV6-5 and TRBJ2-7, with D perhaps being TRBD1 or TRBD2 (5 bases each). The CDR3 covers 16 residues. Trimming shortened V by 4 bases and J by 7 bases, and 23 bases separated the two germline ends. Germline V CDR1 and CDR2: MNHEY, SVGAGI. CDR3 DNA: TGTGCCAGCAGTTTGAGACCGGGACCGCCAGTCGGTGAGCAGTACTTC. It codes for CASSLRPGPPVGEQYF.

This clone turned up a few times. This rearrangement joins TRBV2 to TRBJ2-7, with D perhaps matching TRBD2 (5 bases). The CDR3 spans 14 residues. Trimming left V 5 bases short and J 3 bases short, with 14 bases between. The V gene's germline CDR1 is SNHLY and CDR2 FYNNEI. The CDR3 loop reads CASSYVTSRYEQYF. The CDR3 coding sequence is TGTGCCAGCAGTTATGTCACTAGTCGCTACGAGCAGTACTTC.

The chain joins TRBV18 to TRBJ2-1; possible D gene TRBD2, 5 bases. Looked up from germline, CDR1 is KGHSH and CDR2 is LQKENI. V was pared by 2 bases and J by 4 bases, with 12 bases between. This CDR3 is built from 15 residues. The CDR3 DNA reads as TGTGCCAGCTCACCAGTAAACGGGGAGTACAATGAGCAGTTCTTC. Its protein product is CASSPVNGEYNEQFF.